The clone carrying this T cell receptor beta chain came up many times. The sample belongs to a study of blood T cells in healthy people across ages. Aged roughly 6 to 95, donors were systemically healthy Caucasians from Russia. Ten milliliters of peripheral blood were drawn from each donor. The extraction recovered at least 5 micrograms of total RNA per sample. The authors ran a second PCR of about 6 to 11 cycles using a sample-barcoded 5' primer and a J-beta primer mix. TCRdb reanalysed the 5' RACE reads using MiXCR and keeps one entry per CDR3 protein. Here the sample spans roughly 1.9 million distinct CDR3 sequences, about 39% being singletons. The V end lost 3 bases, the J end lost 7 bases, and 36 bases lay between the germline ends. Germline V gene sequence: CDR1 SQVTM, CDR2 ANQGSEA. The CDR3 totals 20 residues.

Sequencing was carried out using blood. The receptor comes from a human donor in good health. This chain links TRBV29-1 with TRBJ2-5; tentative D call: TRBD2 (7 bases). The CDR3: CSVEWRSLNDFGGPRWTQYF. The CDR3 DNA reads as TGCAGCGTTGAGTGGCGGTCACTGAACGATTTCGGGGGGCCAAGATGGACCCAGTACTTC.